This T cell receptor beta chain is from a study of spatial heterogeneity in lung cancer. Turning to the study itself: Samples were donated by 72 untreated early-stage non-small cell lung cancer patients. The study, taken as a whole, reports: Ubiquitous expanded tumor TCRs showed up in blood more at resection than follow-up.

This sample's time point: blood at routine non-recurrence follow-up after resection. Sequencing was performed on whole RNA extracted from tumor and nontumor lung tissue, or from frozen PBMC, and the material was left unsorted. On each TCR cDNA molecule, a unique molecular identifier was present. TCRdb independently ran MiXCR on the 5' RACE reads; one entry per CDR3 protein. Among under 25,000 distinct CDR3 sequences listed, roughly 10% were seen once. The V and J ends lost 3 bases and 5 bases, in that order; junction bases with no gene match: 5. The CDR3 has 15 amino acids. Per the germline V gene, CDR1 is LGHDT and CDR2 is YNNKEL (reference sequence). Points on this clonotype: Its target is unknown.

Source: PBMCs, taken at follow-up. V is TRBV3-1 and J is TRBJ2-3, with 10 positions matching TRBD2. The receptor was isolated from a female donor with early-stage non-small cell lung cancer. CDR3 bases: TGTGCCAGCAGCCACCCTAGCGGGAGCGGAGATACGCAGTATTTT. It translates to CASSHPSGSGDTQYF.